This is a list of T cell receptor beta chains from one sample in a study of CD8+CD57+ T cells in acquired aplastic anemia. MiXCR, applied by TCRdb to the reads, yields one record per CDR3 protein. This sample has 100,000 to 150,000 distinct CDR3 sequences, with around two fifths found just once. The sample consisted of sorted CD4+, CD8+, or CD8+CD57+ T cells (not recorded which) from PBMCs. All receptors derive from a human donor in good health, serving as a control. The CDR3 runs from the conserved cysteine through the conserved F or W. Fields, in order: J gene, D gene, V gene, clone size, CDR3 protein, CDR3 DNA. A D gene is named only where the DNA matches it firmly. Rows may omit the clone size; those that give it use once, few, many or a size class.

TRBJ2-7 TRBD2 TRBV12-3/TRBV12-4 many CASSREGGGLREQYF TGTGCCAGCAGCCGTGAGGGCGGGGGGTTGAGGGAGCAGTACTTC
TRBJ2-6 TRBD2 TRBV28 - CASSGRGGSGANVLTF TGTGCCAGCAGTGGACGGGGGGGGTCTGGGGCCAACGTCCTGACTTTC
TRBJ1-2 TRBD1 TRBV2 few CASRTGQGGRVCTF TGTGCCAGCAGGACGGGACAGGGGGGAAGAGTGTGCACCTTC
TRBJ2-5 - TRBV12-5 - CASGLVGLVETQYF TGTGCTAGTGGTTTGGTGGGGCTCGTTGAGACCCAGTACTTC
TRBJ1-1 - TRBV9 - CASSPGEKAEAFF TGTGCCAGCAGCCCAGGGGAGAAGGCTGAAGCTTTCTTT
TRBJ2-3 TRBD2 TRBV7-2 - CASSLTGGGTDTQYF TGTGCCAGCAGCTTAACGGGAGGGGGCACAGATACGCAGTATTTT
TRBJ2-7 - TRBV10-3 - CAISESYLSYEQYF TGTGCCATCAGTGAGAGCTATCTCTCCTACGAGCAGTACTTC
TRBJ1-1 - TRBV2 - CASSGGQTEAFF TGTGCCAGCAGCGGAGGGCAGACTGAAGCTTTCTTT
TRBJ1-2 - TRBV7-2 many CASSFEYYGYTF TGTGCCAGCAGCTTCGAATACTATGGCTACACCTTC
TRBJ2-7 TRBD1 TRBV25-1 - CASSGDRSGYEQYF TGTGCCAGCAGTGGGGACAGGAGCGGCTACGAGCAGTACTTC
TRBJ2-3 - TRBV25-1 - CASSATGALTDTQYF TGTGCCAGCAGTGCGACAGGAGCACTCACAGATACGCAGTATTTT
TRBJ1-1 - TRBV11-2 many CASSSGGVRGTEAFF TGTGCCAGCAGCTCCGGAGGGGTACGTGGCACTGAAGCTTTCTTT
TRBJ2-1 TRBD2 TRBV20-1 - CSAGRAGVTYNEQFF TGCAGTGCCGGCCGAGCGGGAGTCACCTACAATGAGCAGTTCTTC
TRBJ1-5 - TRBV6-1 few CASSTGLNQPQHF TGTGCCAGCAGCACAGGGCTAAATCAGCCCCAGCATTTT
TRBJ2-7 - TRBV30 many CAWRRTGSSYEQYF TGTGCCTGGAGACGGACGGGAAGCTCCTACGAGCAGTACTTC
TRBJ2-5 - TRBV19 - CASSISGQGKTQYF TGTGCCAGTAGTATTTCGGGGCAGGGAAAGACCCAGTACTTC
TRBJ1-2 TRBD1 TRBV6-1 many CASSELGQENYGYTF TGTGCCAGCAGTGAATTGGGACAGGAAAACTATGGCTACACCTTC
TRBJ1-2 - TRBV19 - CASSIQGYGYTF TGTGCCAGTAGTATTCAGGGCTATGGCTACACCTTC
TRBJ1-2 - TRBV7-9 once CASSSSTQQGGYTF TGTGCCAGCAGCTCATCGACGCAGCAGGGCGGCTACACCTTC
TRBJ2-7 - TRBV2 - CASRGRGYEQYF TGTGCCAGCAGGGGACGGGGCTACGAGCAGTACTTC
TRBJ2-7 TRBD2 TRBV6-1 - CASSEAGLRGAYEQYF TGTGCCAGCAGTGAGGCGGGCCTGCGGGGGGCCTACGAGCAGTACTTC
TRBJ2-5 - TRBV7-2 many CASSPNVQETQYF TGTGCCAGCAGCCCTAATGTCCAAGAGACCCAGTACTTC
TRBJ2-3 - TRBV18 - CASSPLTGTSTDTQYF TGTGCCAGCTCACCCCTTACAGGCACTAGCACAGATACGCAGTATTTT
TRBJ1-2 TRBD1 TRBV13 many CASSLGLQGAYGYTF TGTGCCAGCAGCTTAGGCCTACAGGGGGCTTATGGCTACACCTTC
TRBJ1-3 - TRBV30 - CAWAVSGSSGNTIYF TGCGCCTGGGCAGTTTCAGGGAGCTCTGGAAACACCATATATTTT
TRBJ2-5 TRBD2 TRBV12-3/TRBV12-4 - CASSEAGGQETQYF TGTGCCAGCAGTGAAGCGGGGGGACAAGAGACCCAGTACTTC
TRBJ1-6 TRBD1 TRBV7-3 once CASSDFGGTAHNSPLHF TGTGCCAGCAGTGACTTCGGGGGGACAGCACATAATTCACCCCTCCACTTT
TRBJ1-3 - TRBV9 few CASSPRTGGNTIYF TGTGCCAGCTCACCTCGGACTGGCGGAAACACCATATATTTT
TRBJ1-1 - TRBV5-1 - CASGFTGGTEAFF TGCGCCAGCGGCTTTACCGGGGGGACTGAAGCTTTCTTT
TRBJ1-4 - TRBV20-1 many CSARDRRDNNEKLFF TGCAGTGCTAGAGATCGTCGGGACAATAATGAAAAACTGTTTTTT
TRBJ1-5 - TRBV27 few CASSFNSNQPQHF TGTGCCAGCAGTTTTAATAGCAATCAGCCCCAGCATTTT
TRBJ2-7 TRBD2 TRBV11-1 - CASSEMTSGRKYEQYF TGTGCCAGCAGCGAGATGACTAGCGGGAGAAAATACGAGCAGTACTTC
TRBJ2-5 TRBD1 TRBV12-3/TRBV12-4 - CASSLSGQGFETQYF TGTGCCAGCAGTCTATCGGGACAGGGGTTTGAGACCCAGTACTTC
TRBJ1-2 - TRBV6-5 - CASSYDSNYGYTF TGTGCCAGCAGTTACGACTCTAACTATGGCTACACCTTC
TRBJ2-5 TRBD2 TRBV20-1 - CSAGTSGRAGETQYF TGCAGTGCTGGGACTAGCGGGAGGGCCGGGGAGACCCAGTACTTC
TRBJ2-3 - TRBV2 - CASSAPQNTDTQYF TGTGCCAGCAGTGCCCCTCAAAACACAGATACGCAGTATTTT
TRBJ2-7 TRBD1 TRBV24-1 - CATSVEGQGGYEQYF TGTGCCACCAGCGTTGAAGGACAGGGTGGTTACGAGCAGTACTTC
TRBJ1-2 TRBD1 TRBV10-3 - CAISVTGGAYTF TGTGCCATCAGTGTGACAGGGGGCGCCTACACCTTC
TRBJ2-7 - TRBV5-6 few CASSLLFSYEQYF TGTGCCAGCAGCTTGCTGTTCTCCTACGAGCAGTACTTC
TRBJ2-7 - TRBV29-1 once CSAQHPGTADYEQYF TGCAGCGCTCAACATCCCGGGACGGCTGACTACGAGCAGTACTTC
TRBJ2-3 TRBD2 TRBV10-3 few CAISATSGGADTQYF TGTGCCATCAGCGCCACTAGCGGGGGGGCAGATACGCAGTATTTT
TRBJ2-7 - TRBV5-1 - CASSFIPTYEQYF TGCGCCAGCAGCTTTATTCCAACCTACGAGCAGTACTTC
TRBJ1-6 TRBD1 TRBV19 - CASSISPGQGTPLHF TGTGCCAGTAGTATATCGCCGGGACAGGGGACACCCCTCCACTTT
TRBJ1-4 - TRBV10-2 - CASREPGTGEKLFF TGCGCCAGCAGAGAACCGGGGACGGGTGAAAAACTGTTTTTT
TRBJ1-2 - TRBV20-1 many CSAKKRHYTF TGCAGTGCCAAGAAAAGACACTACACCTTC
TRBJ1-1 TRBD1 TRBV10-3 many CAITGGMGEAFF TGTGCCATCACAGGGGGGATGGGTGAAGCTTTCTTT
TRBJ1-1 TRBD1 TRBV27 few CASSSPGQLNTEAFF TGTGCCAGCAGTTCCCCGGGACAGCTGAACACTGAAGCTTTCTTT
TRBJ2-7 - TRBV5-4 - CASSLIGELRYF TGCGCCAGCAGCTTGATCGGGGAGCTTCGGTACTTC
TRBJ2-3 TRBD1 TRBV6-1 few CASTLGTVLSTDTQYF TGTGCCAGCACCCTTGGGACAGTCCTTAGCACAGATACGCAGTATTTT
TRBJ2-3 - TRBV19 - CASSMGGGRQPQYF TGTGCCAGTAGTATGGGGGGGGGGCGGCAGCCCCAGTATTTT
TRBJ2-3 TRBD1 TRBV7-6 once CASSPPRDREDTQYF TGTGCCAGCAGCCCACCCCGGGACAGGGAAGATACGCAGTATTTT